The 27 T cell receptor beta chains reported below all come from one sample, sequenced in a study of metastatic and nonmetastatic thyroid tumors. With MiXCR, TCRdb called clones anew from the PCR reads. The sample holds about 70,000 clones; around 19% are singletons and the top ten take roughly 13%. Each patient went into thyroid surgery without having received any treatment. The sample comprised blood. These receptors were obtained from a female donor with papillary thyroid cancer or a benign thyroid nodule (not recorded which). Some clones in this sample may be carry-over from other donors' samples.

The chain joins TRBV20-1 to TRBJ1-1; D unclear. Germline V gene data show CDR1 as DFQATT and CDR2 as SNEGSKA (reference sequence). Trimming pared 3 bases from V and 3 bases from J, leaving 8 bases between. The CDR3 has 12 amino acids. The CDR3, as DNA: TGCAGTGCTAGTTACAGCTACACTGAAGCTTTCTTT. This sequence encodes CSASYSYTEAFF.

In its sample, this clone was seen many times. Here the CDR3 DNA reads TGTGCCAGTAGTAAGCCAGGGTACAATGAGCAGTTCTTC. Translated, it gives CASSKPGYNEQFF. V usage is TRBV19 and J usage is TRBJ2-1; D perhaps matches TRBD1 (5 bases). In germline, CDR1 is LNHDA, CDR2 SQIVND (reference sequence). With 4 bases removed from V and 4 bases from J, the gap between germline ends came to 8 bases. CDR3 length: 13 amino acids.

This clone was detected many times. V is TRBV12-5 and J is TRBJ2-7; no clear D. Looked up from germline, CDR1 is LGHNT and CDR2 is FRNRAP. V shed 5 bases and J shed 2 bases, with 10 bases lying between them. The CDR3 totals 13 residues. The CDR3 DNA reads TGTGCTAGTGGTAGGGAACCCACCTACGAGCAGTACTTC. Its protein product is CASGREPTYEQYF.

This clone was observed many times. This chain connects TRBV6-5 to TRBJ2-5; 8 bases line up with TRBD2. V lost 0 bases to trimming and J lost 3 bases; unmatched junction nucleotides: 6. CDR3 length equals 16 residues. From germline, CDR1 is MNHEY and CDR2 SVGAGI. CDR3 residues: CASSYSGTSGEETQYF. In nucleotides, the CDR3 is TGTGCCAGCAGTTACTCGGGGACTAGTGGTGAAGAGACCCAGTACTTC.

This clone was observed a handful of times. The genes are TRBV2 and TRBJ2-1; perhaps TRBD1 as D (5 bases). The CDR3 runs to 15 residues. Deletions cut 6 bases from V and 0 bases from J, with 12 bases between. Germline CDR1 SNHLY, CDR2 FYNNEI. CDR3 nucleotide sequence: TGTGCCAGCAGAAGACAGTTGAGCTCCTACAATGAGCAGTTCTTC. This codes for CASRRQLSSYNEQFF.

This clone was seen at least ten times. The J gene is TRBJ1-2, the V gene TRBV9; D ambiguous. Deletions cut 0 bases from V and 4 bases from J, with 7 bases between. The V gene's germline CDR1 is SGDLS and CDR2 YYNGEE. CDR3 length: 13 amino acids. CDR3 residues: CASSVDSAYGYTF. CDR3 DNA: TGTGCCAGCAGCGTAGACAGCGCCTATGGCTACACCTTC.

This clone was counted ten times or more. The rearrangement joins TRBV6-4 to TRBJ2-3; D unclear. The CDR3 is made up of 13 amino acids. Germline CDR1 MRHNA, CDR2 SNTAGT. Trimming pared 2 bases from V and 0 bases from J, leaving 3 bases between. The CDR3 nucleotides read TGTGCCAGCAGTGACGGGAGCACAGATACGCAGTATTTT. Protein: CASSDGSTDTQYF.

At least ten counts were recorded for this clone. The rearrangement uses TRBV2 and TRBJ1-6; 8 nucleotides match TRBD1. CDR1 SNHLY and CDR2 FYNNEI come from the germline V gene. This CDR3 has 14 amino acids. The trim removed 6 bases at V and 8 bases at J, leaving 6 bases unmatched. Written as DNA, the CDR3 is TGTGCCAGCAGCGTAACGACAGGGGATTCACCCCTCCACTTT. Amino acid sequence: CASSVTTGDSPLHF.

This clone turned up a few times. The chain links TRBV10-3 to TRBJ2-4; D is possibly TRBD1 (6 bases). The CDR3 is 17 residues long. Germline V gene lookup returns CDR1 ENHRY and CDR2 SYGVKD. Trimming cost V 11 bases and J 0 bases, with 23 bases left between them. The CDR3 DNA reads TGTGCCGCCCGCTCGTTCGGGACAATCTTAGCCAAAAACATTCAGTACTTC. This translates into CAARSFGTILAKNIQYF.

V usage is TRBV25-1 and J usage is TRBJ1-1, with D unclear. With 7 bases removed from V and 3 bases from J, the gap between germline ends came to 9 bases. The CDR3 spans 12 residues. Germline-derived CDR1 and CDR2 are MGHDK and SYGVNS. The CDR3 DNA follows: TGTGCCAGCACCGATGGGTACACTGAAGCTTTCTTT. It is translated as CASTDGYTEAFF.

This clone was found once. V and J are TRBV11-2 and TRBJ1-2; D may be TRBD1 (5 bases). Trimming removed 5 bases at V and 5 bases at J, with 15 bases between. The CDR3 runs 14 residues. The germline V gene has CDR1 SGHAT and CDR2 FQNNGV. The CDR3 DNA reads as TGTGCCAGCAGCGCCGTCGACGGACATTATGGCTACACCTTC. It specifies CASSAVDGHYGYTF.

This clone was recorded many times. The genes are TRBV10-2 and TRBJ1-6; D is ambiguous. CDR1 and CDR2 (germline): WSHSY, SAAADI. V was trimmed by 2 bases and J by 9 bases, leaving 5 bases between them. The CDR3 has 12 amino acids. CDR3 amino acids: CASSEPISPLHF. The CDR3 DNA sequence: TGCGCCAGCAGTGAGCCCATTTCACCCCTCCACTTT.

This clone was counted between two and nine times. The CDR3 loop reads CASRGTATTNEKLFF. The CDR3 nucleotides are TGTGCCAGCAGGGGGACAGCAACAACTAATGAAAAACTGTTTTTT. This chain uses TRBV2 with TRBJ1-4; 7 bases agree with TRBD1. This CDR3 spans 15 amino acids. Germline CDR1 is SNHLY and CDR2 is FYNNEI. V shed 6 bases and J 0 bases; nucleotides not matched to a gene: 4.

The sample holds many counts of this clone. The same CDR3 can be traced to other DNA sequences in this sample. The gene calls are TRBV19 and TRBJ2-5; D unclear. Trimming took off 0 bases at V and 0 bases at J, with 11 bases between the two ends. Looked up from germline, CDR1 is LNHDA and CDR2 is SQIVND (reference sequence). The CDR3 spans 16 residues. CDR3 in DNA: TGTGCCAGTAGTATAGATGGGGTGAACTACCAAGAGACCCAGTACTTC. It is translated as CASSIDGVNYQETQYF.

This clone was counted ten times or more. The V and J genes are TRBV5-1 and TRBJ2-7; perhaps D is TRBD1 or TRBD2 (5 bases each). Trimming shortened V by 7 bases and J by 2 bases, and 16 bases separated the two germline ends. Germline-derived CDR1 and CDR2 are SGHRS and YFSETQ. The CDR3 has 14 amino acids. The CDR3 DNA reads TGCGCCAGCTCGCTTGACGGGACGCCCTACGAGCAGTACTTC. Protein product: CASSLDGTPYEQYF.

This clone was seen ten or more times. The rearrangement links TRBV28 to TRBJ1-1; no reliable D call. The V and J ends lost 3 bases and 0 bases respectively, with 20 bases between them. Germline lookup yields CDR1 MDHEN and CDR2 SYDVKM. The CDR3 loop spans 18 amino acids. CDR3 amino acids: CASSLPGFLTGMNTEAFF. The CDR3, as DNA: TGTGCCAGCAGTTTGCCCGGGTTCCTTACCGGAATGAACACTGAAGCTTTCTTT.

This clone was found a few times. The chain recombines TRBV12-3 or TRBV12-4 with TRBJ1-6; D is unclear. The V end was cut by 3 bases, the J end by 9 bases, with 12 bases between. This CDR3 region has 14 residues. This CDR3 is CASSFTGDGSPLHF. CDR3 DNA sequence: TGTGCCAGCAGTTTTACTGGGGATGGTTCACCCCTCCACTTT.

This clone showed up many times. Written as DNA, the CDR3 is TGTGCCAGCAGTTTAGGACAGTCCCACGAGCAGTACTTC. As protein: CASSLGQSHEQYF. The V call is TRBV27, the J call TRBJ2-7, with D perhaps TRBD1 (6 bases). The CDR3 covers 13 residues. CDR1 and CDR2 (germline): MNHEY, SMNVEV (reference sequence). V dropped 2 bases and J dropped 5 bases, with 10 bases sitting between them.

This clone appeared many times. The chain employs TRBV28 and TRBJ2-4; no clear D. This CDR3 contains 14 residues. V lost 2 bases and J lost 6, with 11 bases in between. Per the germline V gene, CDR1 is MDHEN and CDR2 is SYDVKM. This CDR3 reads CASSLVQTSNIQYF. CDR3 nucleotides: TGTGCCAGCAGTTTAGTACAGACGTCAAACATTCAGTACTTC.

V and J are TRBV20-1 and TRBJ2-5; 11 nucleotides agree with TRBD2. The CDR3 is 13 residues long. The V segment lost 7 bases and the J segment 5 bases; nucleotides outside the gene matches: 6. Germline values: CDR1 DFQATT, CDR2 SNEGSKA (reference sequence). The CDR3 bases are TGCAGTGTAACTAGCGGGAGAGGGGAGACCCAGTACTTC. It codes for CSVTSGRGETQYF.

Many counts were recorded for this clone. The gene calls are TRBV30 and TRBJ2-3, with D unclear. V shed 3 bases and J shed 3 bases, with 13 bases lying between them. The CDR3 has 14 residues. Germline V gene sequence: CDR1 GTSNPN, CDR2 SVGIG (reference sequence). CDR3 residues: CAWSQGVGTDTQYF. CDR3 in DNA: TGTGCCTGGAGCCAAGGAGTGGGAACAGATACGCAGTATTTT.

The chain employs TRBV5-1 and TRBJ2-1; D not resolved. CDR1 and CDR2 (germline): SGHRS, YFSETQ. This CDR3 is built from 13 residues. V was cut by 2 bases and J by 6 bases, with 9 bases left in between. The CDR3 loop is CASSFSRANEQFF. Here the CDR3 DNA reads TGCGCCAGCAGCTTTAGCCGGGCCAATGAGCAGTTCTTC.

This clone showed up just a few times. This chain connects TRBV6-1 to TRBJ2-7; TRBD2 agrees at 9 bases. This CDR3 spans 16 amino acids. V shed 6 bases, J shed 6 bases, and the junction held 15 bases outside the gene matches. CDR1 is MNHNS and CDR2 is SASEGT in the germline V gene. As DNA, the CDR3 is TGTGCCAGCAGGGGGGGACTAGCTTCACGCTACGCCGAGCAGTACTTC. Translation: CASRGGLASRYAEQYF.

This clone was picked up many times. This chain uses TRBV10-2 with TRBJ2-7, with D possibly matching TRBD2 (5 bases). This CDR3 contains 12 residues. The V gene's germline CDR1 is WSHSY and CDR2 SAAADI. V was trimmed by 10 bases and J by 2 bases, leaving 12 bases between them. Written as DNA, the CDR3 is TGCGCCACCGGGGAGCGGACCTACGAGCAGTACTTC. Amino acid sequence: CATGERTYEQYF.

This clone was seen repeatedly, ten times or more. The chain has TRBV5-1 and TRBJ1-1; perhaps TRBD1 as D (6 bases). This CDR3 is 14 amino acids long. The germline gives CDR1 SGHRS, CDR2 YFSETQ. Trimming shortened V by 5 bases and J by 1 base, and 12 bases separated the two germline ends. CDR3 sequence: CASSVQQGNTEAFF. The CDR3 DNA is TGCGCCAGCAGTGTCCAACAGGGGAACACTGAAGCTTTCTTT. Full variable domain (rest looked up from reference TRBV5-1 and TRBJ1-1): KAGVTQTPRYLIKTRGQQVTLSCSPISGHRSVSWYQQTPGQGLQFLFEYFSETQRNKGNFPGRFSGRQFSNSRSEMNVSTLELGDSALYLCASSVQQGNTEAFFGQGTRLTVV.

This clone was seen at least ten times. This rearrangement joins TRBV6-6 to TRBJ1-2, with D perhaps matching TRBD1 (5 bases). The germline V and J ends were trimmed by 2 bases and 7 bases, with 11 bases remaining between them. The CDR3 has 13 amino acids. CDR1 is MNHNY, CDR2 SVGAGI, per germline (reference sequence). The chain's CDR3 is CASSYMGVPGYTF. In DNA form, the CDR3 reads TGTGCCAGCAGTTACATGGGGGTACCTGGCTACACCTTC.

The sample holds many counts of this clone. The genes are TRBV4-1 and TRBJ1-1; no clear D. V was pared by 4 bases and J by 1 base, with 19 bases between. The germline gives CDR1 MGHRA, CDR2 YSYEKL. This CDR3 contains 17 residues. The CDR3: CASSRTEAGRANTEAFF. Here the CDR3 DNA reads TGCGCCAGCAGCCGAACCGAGGCCGGCCGAGCGAACACTGAAGCTTTCTTT.